This entry lists 2 T cell receptor beta chains sequenced from one sample in a study of lymphopenia after photon versus proton radiotherapy. TCRdb's copy holds only in-frame clones and misses some; the assay was immunoSEQ multiplex PCR. The sample lists fewer than 35,000 clones, 89% occurring once. The sequences come from peripheral blood, collected from a patient treated with proton-based radiotherapy. The receptors stem from a woman between 65 and 79 years old with pancreatic cancer. Some clones in this sample may be carry-over from other donors' samples.

CDR3 DNA: TGTGCCAGCAGCAAAGCCTACAGGGGGCATTGCTATGGCTACACCTTC. This translates into CASSKAYRGHCYGYTF. The V and J genes are TRBV21-1 and TRBJ1-2; the table's D call, TRBD1, has no DNA check behind it. TRBV21-1 counts as a pseudogene. The CDR3 has 16 residues.

This chain connects TRBV18 to TRBJ1-4; D may be TRBD1 (5 bases). The length of the CDR3 is 16 residues. Trimming stripped 6 bases from V and 7 bases from J, with 21 bases between. From germline, CDR1 is KGHSH and CDR2 LQKENI. The CDR3 DNA sequence: TGTGCCAGCTCCCCCGGGGGTAGTGCGTCGCTTGAAAAACTGTTTTTT. Its protein is CASSPGGSASLEKLFF.